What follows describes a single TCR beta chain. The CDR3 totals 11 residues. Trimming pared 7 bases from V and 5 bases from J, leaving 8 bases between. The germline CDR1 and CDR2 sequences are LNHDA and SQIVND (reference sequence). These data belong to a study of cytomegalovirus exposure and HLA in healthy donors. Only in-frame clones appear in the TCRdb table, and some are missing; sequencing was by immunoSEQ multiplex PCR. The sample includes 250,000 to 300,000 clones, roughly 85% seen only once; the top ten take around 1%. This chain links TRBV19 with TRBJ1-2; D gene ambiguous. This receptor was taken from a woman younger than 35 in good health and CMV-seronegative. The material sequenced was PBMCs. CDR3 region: CASKSGYGYTF. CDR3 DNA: TGTGCCAGTAAATCAGGATATGGCTACACCTTC.